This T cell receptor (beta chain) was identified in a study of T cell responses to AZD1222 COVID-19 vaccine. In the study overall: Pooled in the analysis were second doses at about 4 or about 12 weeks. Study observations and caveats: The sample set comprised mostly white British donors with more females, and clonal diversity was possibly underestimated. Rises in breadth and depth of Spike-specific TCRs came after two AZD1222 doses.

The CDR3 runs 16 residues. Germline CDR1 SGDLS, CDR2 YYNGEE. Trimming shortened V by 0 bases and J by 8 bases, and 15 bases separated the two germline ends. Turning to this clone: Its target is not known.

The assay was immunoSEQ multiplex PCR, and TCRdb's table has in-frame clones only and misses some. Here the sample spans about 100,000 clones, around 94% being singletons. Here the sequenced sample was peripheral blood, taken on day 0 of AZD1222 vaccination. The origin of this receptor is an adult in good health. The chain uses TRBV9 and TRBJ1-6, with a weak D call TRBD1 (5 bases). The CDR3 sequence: CASSVDGAPSHSPLHF. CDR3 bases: TGTGCCAGCAGCGTAGACGGGGCCCCTAGCCATTCACCCCTCCACTTT.